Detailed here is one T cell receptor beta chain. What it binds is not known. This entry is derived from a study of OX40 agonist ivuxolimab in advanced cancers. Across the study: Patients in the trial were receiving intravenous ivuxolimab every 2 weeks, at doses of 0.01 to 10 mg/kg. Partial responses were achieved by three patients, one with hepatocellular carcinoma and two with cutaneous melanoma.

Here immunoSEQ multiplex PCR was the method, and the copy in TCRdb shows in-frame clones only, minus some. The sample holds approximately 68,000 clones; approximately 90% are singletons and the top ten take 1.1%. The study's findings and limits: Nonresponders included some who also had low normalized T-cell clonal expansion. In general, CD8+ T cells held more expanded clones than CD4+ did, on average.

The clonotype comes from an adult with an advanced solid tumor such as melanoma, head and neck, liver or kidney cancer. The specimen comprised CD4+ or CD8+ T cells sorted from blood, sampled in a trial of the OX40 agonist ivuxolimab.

The CDR3 region has the DNA TGTGCCAGCAGTGAACGGGACAGGGCAGGCTATGGCTACACCTTC. Its protein product is CASSERDRAGYGYTF. The chain recombines TRBV6-1 with TRBJ1-2; TRBD1 agrees at 9 bases. Trimming removed 2 bases from V and 4 bases from J; junction bases left unmatched: 5. The CDR3 has 15 residues. CDR1 MNHNS and CDR2 SASEGT come from the germline V gene.